This TCR beta chain was profiled in a study of OX40 agonist ivuxolimab in advanced cancers. Background on the study: Partial responses were achieved by three patients, one with hepatocellular carcinoma and two with cutaneous melanoma.

Only in-frame clones appear in the TCRdb table, and some are missing; sequencing was by immunoSEQ multiplex PCR. The sample yields some 70,000 clones, about 91% seen once. The CDR3 has 10 amino acids. The germline V gene has CDR1 SEHNR and CDR2 FQNEAQ (reference sequence). The germline V and J ends were trimmed by 3 bases and 6 bases, with 1 base remaining between them. The sequencing here drew on CD4+ or CD8+ T cells sorted from blood, taken in a trial of the OX40 agonist ivuxolimab. V and J are TRBV7-9 and TRBJ2-3; D not resolved. The clonotype originates from an adult with an advanced solid tumor such as melanoma, head and neck, liver or kidney cancer. In nucleotides, the CDR3 is TGTGCCAGCAGCTTGGATACGCAGTATTTT. Amino acids: CASSLDTQYF. Supplemented by reference TRBV7-9 and TRBJ2-3, the full variable domain reads DTGVSQNPRHKITKRGQNVTFRCDPISEHNRLYWYRQTLGQGPEFLTYFQNEAQLEKSRLLSDRFSAERPKGSFSTLEIQRTEQGDSAMYLCASSLDTQYFGPGTRLTVL.